The present TCR beta chain was sequenced within a study of T cell responses to AZD1222 COVID-19 vaccine. Study-level results: Recipients of AZD1222 seropositive at baseline numbered only five or six. Most donors were white British, females outnumbered males, and clonal diversity was possibly underestimated. Spike regions recognized by vaccine-associated CD4 TCRs spanned the protein, led by 160-218 and 743-854. After two AZD1222 doses, spike-specific TCR breadth and depth rose versus day 0.

Libraries were prepared by immunoSEQ multiplex PCR; TCRdb keeps only in-frame clonotypes and omits some of them. The sample includes 150,000 or so clones, approximately 90% of them seen just once. As to this clone: The antigen is not known.

The source is an adult who received the AZD1222 COVID-19 vaccine. The material was peripheral blood, obtained 28 days after the second AZD1222 dose.

The CDR3 is CASSRREGGENEQFF. CDR3 coding DNA: TGTGCCAGCAGCAGGCGGGAGGGGGGTGAAAATGAGCAGTTCTTC. The chain combines TRBV6-5 with TRBJ2-1, with 9 bases identical to TRBD2. This CDR3 has 15 residues. With V trimmed by 6 bases and J by 7 bases, 10 bases remained unmatched. Per germline, CDR1 MNHEY and CDR2 SVGAGI.